This TCR beta chain comes out of a study of vaccination effects on CD4 cells after COVID-19. With regard to this clone: Antigen specificity is unknown.

The CDR3 totals 15 residues. With 2 bases removed from V and 5 bases from J, the gap between germline ends came to 13 bases. CDR1 SGHRS and CDR2 YFSETQ come from the germline V gene. Profiled with immunoSEQ multiplex PCR; TCRdb holds only in-frame clones, not every one. This sample has tens of thousands of clones, with roughly 74% found just once. CD4+ T cells specific for antigen were expanded with viral peptide pools by the ViraFEST assay before sequencing. Once cultured for approximately 10 days, the cells underwent separation to obtain CD4+ T cells. The culture medium for two million PBMC per well included 10 IU/ml IL-2 and about 10 ug/ml peptides.

The chain carries TRBV5-1 and TRBJ2-2; tentative D call: TRBD2 (6 bases). The specimen comprised CD4+ T cells from PBMCs cultured with HCoV-229E spike peptides, sampled before COVID-19 vaccination. The clonotype was recovered from a human donor who received a COVID-19 vaccine. As DNA, the CDR3 is TGCGCCAGCAGCTTCTGGGGGGAAAAGACCGGGGAGCTGTTTTTT. Its translation: CASSFWGEKTGELFF.